This T cell receptor (beta chain) was identified in a study of control samples from healthy donors and cancer patients. This CDR3 spans 13 amino acids. Germline loops: CDR1 SGHDT, CDR2 YYEEEE. V was trimmed by 0 bases and J by 1 base, leaving 4 bases between them. Libraries were prepared by immunoSEQ multiplex PCR; TCRdb keeps only in-frame clonotypes and omits some of them. Of 65,000 to 100,000 clones listed, about 87% are singletons. This sequence joins TRBV5-6 and TRBJ1-1; D gene ambiguous. The TCR sequence derives from a man aged 50 to 60 in good health. Sample: blood. Here the CDR3 reads CASSLAPNTEAFF. Written as DNA, the CDR3 is TGTGCCAGCAGCTTGGCGCCGAACACTGAAGCTTTCTTT.